In its sample, the clone carrying this TCR beta chain was seen once. The sample belongs to a study of blood T cell repertoires in COVID-19. About the study: The analysed material was cDNA or gDNA that came from T cells, B-cell-depleted T cells, or PBMCs.

Under the authors' procedure: The authors estimated nucleated cell counts from reference gene primer amplification. Libraries were prepared by immunoSEQ multiplex PCR; TCRdb keeps only in-frame clonotypes and omits some of them. V, J and clone size reflect that table, while D and trimming were determined from the DNA. The repertoire has about 240,000 clones, about 83% of them found once; the top ten carry about 4%. The CDR3 is 17 amino acids. Germline values: CDR1 SGHRS, CDR2 YFSETQ. V was trimmed by 3 bases and J by 5 bases, leaving 18 bases between them. This sequence joins TRBV5-1 and TRBJ1-6; weak D call: TRBD1 (5 bases). The origin of this receptor is a man aged 45 to 65 with acute or convalescent COVID-19. Source material: peripheral blood. The CDR3 DNA is TGCGCCAGCAGCTATACCCTCCAGGGCCGGGATAATTCACCCCTCCACTTT. Translation gives CASSYTLQGRDNSPLHF.